The present entry profiles one T cell receptor beta chain with its context. Antigen unknown. These data belong to a study of Tregs in tolerant kidney transplant recipients. Study background: The nonmyeloablative bone marrow transplants came from related graft donors, with transient mixed chimerism. Study-wide results and caveats: Nucleotide sequences could not be compared across some patients' samples due to primer changes.

Trimming shortened V by 0 bases and J by 2 bases, and 11 bases separated the two germline ends. There are 16 residues in the CDR3. Germline V gene data show CDR1 as SGDLS and CDR2 as YYNGEE. Sequencing used immunoSEQ multiplex PCR; TCRdb keeps in-frame clones, though not all of them. The sample gives some 66,000 clones, 92% of which show up once; around 9.9% is in the top ten. This material consisted of CD8+ T cells from blood, taken before the transplant. This rearrangement joins TRBV9 to TRBJ1-4; tentatively, D is TRBD1 (6 bases). The sequence was collected from a human donor who received a combined kidney and bone marrow transplant. CDR3 DNA: TGTGCCAGCAGCGTAGGGGGGGGCCAGACTAATGAAAAACTGTTTTTT. Protein sequence: CASSVGGGQTNEKLFF.